The T cell receptor beta chain described here comes from a study of Graves' ophthalmopathy and Graves' hyperthyroidism. For the study at large: Researchers classed hyperthyroidism as stable given no ophthalmopathy within 18 months of follow-up. Study-wide results and limits: Detected in blood as well were most expanded thyroid clonotypes with frequency above 0.001. For separating ophthalmopathy from stable hyperthyroidism, a 13-signature model gave 85% to 90% sensitivity and roughly 77% specificity.

Hyperthyroidism in these 18- to 65-year-old patients was newly diagnosed, lasting under 2 months. The V gene lost 5 bases and the J gene lost 6 bases, with 13 bases spanning the gap. The CDR3 contains 14 residues. Germline V lookup: CDR1 SGHAT, CDR2 FQNNGV. Comment on this clonotype: Its antigen is currently unknown.

The authors amplified TCR beta CDR3 regions, and they did so from RNA transcripts for repertoire sequencing. A first-round RT-PCR used HTBI primers, followed by a second-round multiplex PCR. TCRdb reprocessed the multiplex PCR reads with MiXCR, giving one entry per CDR3 protein. This repertoire shows more than 1,000,000 distinct CDR3 sequences, roughly two fifths found once; its top ten account for around 10%. The sequencing sample was made of peripheral blood or thyroid tissue (not recorded which). The receptor was derived from an adult man with Graves' hyperthyroidism. The J gene is TRBJ1-4, the V gene TRBV11-2, with D perhaps matching TRBD1 (5 bases). The DNA for the CDR3 is TGTGCCAGCAGCGCGGGGCGCGGGGATGAAAAACTGTTTTTT. The encoded protein is CASSAGRGDEKLFF.